This entry concerns a single T cell receptor (beta chain). What it binds is unknown. Produced via immunoSEQ multiplex PCR; TCRdb's table is partial and in-frame only. This table holds around 100,000 clones, about 90% found once. This sample was included in a study of T cell responses to AZD1222 COVID-19 vaccine. Study conclusions and caveats: Spike as a whole was targeted by vaccine-associated CD4 TCRs, dominant at 160-218 and 743-854. Donor demographics were predominantly white British with a female majority; clonal diversity may be underestimated.

The CDR3 has 16 amino acids. V lost 1 base and J lost 4; bases outside the gene matches: 2. The V gene's germline CDR1 is SGHNT and CDR2 YYREEE (reference sequence). Sequenced here: peripheral blood, sampled on day 0 of AZD1222 vaccination. The chain joins TRBV5-4 to TRBJ2-1, with 13 bases lining up with TRBD2. This clonotype originated in an adult in good health. The CDR3, as DNA: TGTGCCAGCAGCTTGAAGACTAGCGGGGGGTACAATGAGCAGTTCTTC. Its translation: CASSLKTSGGYNEQFF.